This passage covers 21 T cell receptor beta chains from one sample sequenced in a study of T cells in Graves' hyperthyroidism and ophthalmopathy. Amplification yielded TCR beta CDR3 regions, with RNA transcripts as the source. First-round RT-PCR with HTBI primers amplified the TCR CDR3 region. TCRdb passed the multiplex PCR reads through MiXCR, listing each CDR3 protein once. The sample carries some 400,000 distinct CDR3 sequences, 11% to 15% recorded once. The specimen was blood. The receptor source for this set is an older woman with Graves' hyperthyroidism.

This clonotype was seen ten or more times. This chain links TRBV6-6 with TRBJ2-1, with 8 bases fitting TRBD1. The CDR3 is 16 amino acids. J gave up 4 bases and V 0 bases, and 5 bases lay outside the gene matches. The germline CDR1 and CDR2 sequences are MNHNY and SVGAGI (reference sequence). CDR3 DNA sequence: TGTGCCAGCAGTTACTCGATGGACAGGGTATACAATGAGCAGTTCTTC. Translated: CASSYSMDRVYNEQFF.

Ten or more counts support this clonotype. The chain recombines TRBV20-1 with TRBJ1-2; 11 bases agree with TRBD1. CDR1 and CDR2 from the germline V gene are DFQATT and SNEGSKA (reference sequence). With 2 bases clipped from V and 5 bases from J, the junction kept 7 bases outside the gene matches. CDR3 size: 15 residues. The CDR3 here is CSARPPDRGLYGYTF. Here the CDR3 DNA reads TGCAGTGCTAGACCTCCGGACAGGGGGCTATATGGCTACACCTTC.

This clonotype was counted a few times. The J gene is TRBJ2-7, the V gene TRBV29-1; D unclear. The CDR3 consists of 11 residues. Germline values: CDR1 SQVTM, CDR2 ANQGSEA. Between the trimmed V and J ends, which lost 3 bases and 2 bases, there was a span of 5 bases. CDR3 sequence reads: CSVDLAYEQYF. CDR3 DNA: TGCAGCGTTGATTTGGCCTACGAGCAGTACTTC.

Many counts were recorded for this clonotype. J is TRBJ2-3 and V is TRBV7-3; the match to TRBD2 covers 10 bases. V trimming: 6 bases; J trimming: 2 bases; junction bases outside the gene matches: 8. The CDR3 is 16 residues long. Germline CDR1 reads SGHTA; CDR2 reads FQGTGA. The CDR3 nucleotides read TGTGCCAGCAGTTTCGGACTAGCGGCTAACACAGATACGCAGTATTTT. This gives the protein CASSFGLAANTDTQYF.

This clonotype was detected many times. This chain connects TRBV12-3 or TRBV12-4 to TRBJ2-2; 7 nucleotides match TRBD1. The length of the CDR3 is 13 residues. The J segment lost 6 bases and the V segment lost 6 bases, leaving 4 bases of the junction unmatched. In nucleotides, the CDR3 is TGTGCCAGCAGATATACAGGGGCCGGGGAGCTGTTTTTT. This encodes CASRYTGAGELFF.

This clonotype appeared many times. The V and J genes are TRBV12-3 or TRBV12-4 and TRBJ2-2; TRBD2 agrees at 9 bases. The CDR3 runs 14 residues. V was pared by 5 bases and J by 8 bases, with 6 bases of the junction left unmatched. The chain's CDR3 is CASSPSGRKGELFF. The DNA for the CDR3 is TGTGCCAGCAGTCCGAGCGGGAGGAAAGGGGAGCTGTTTTTT.

The table lists this clonotype with a few counts. The chain couples TRBV3-1 to TRBJ1-2, with D maybe TRBD1 (5 bases). The germline CDR1 and CDR2 sequences are LGHDT and YNNKEL (reference sequence). V dropped 6 bases and J dropped 8 bases, with 16 bases sitting between them. CDR3 length equals 13 residues. CDR3 in amino acids: CASSRQGERGYTF. CDR3 in DNA: TGTGCCAGCAGTAGACAAGGGGAGAGGGGCTACACCTTC.

In its sample, this clonotype was seen many times. The chain links TRBV20-1 to TRBJ2-3; D is unresolved. The V gene lost 3 bases and the J gene lost 0 bases, with 10 bases spanning the gap. CDR1 DFQATT and CDR2 SNEGSKA come from the germline V gene (reference sequence). The CDR3 runs 14 residues. DNA of the CDR3: TGCAGTGCTAGTGTTGCGAGCAGCACAGATACGCAGTATTTT. The encoded protein is CSASVASSTDTQYF.

This clonotype has at least ten counts. The rearrangement links TRBV6-2 or TRBV6-3 to TRBJ2-1; 9 bases are a match to TRBD2. The V and J ends lost 6 bases and 1 base, in that order; junction bases with no gene match: 13. The germline V gene has CDR1 MNHEY and CDR2 SVGEGT. The CDR3 is 18 amino acids. The CDR3: CASRNRGTLAGSYNEQFF. CDR3 in DNA: TGTGCCAGCAGAAACCGGGGAACCCTAGCGGGGTCCTACAATGAGCAGTTCTTC.

In this sample, this clonotype turned up a few times. The V and J genes are TRBV29-1 and TRBJ1-4, with D tentatively TRBD1 (6 bases). V was trimmed by 7 bases and J by 4 bases, leaving 10 bases between them. This CDR3 has 12 amino acids. From germline, CDR1 is SQVTM and CDR2 ANQGSEA. CDR3 nucleotides: TGCAGCGCAGGGGTACTTAATGAAAAACTGTTTTTT. This sequence encodes CSAGVLNEKLFF.

This clonotype was detected ten times or more. In nucleotides, the CDR3 is TGTGCCAGCAGTTTAAGTGAAAACTATGGCTACACCTTC. Protein product: CASSLSENYGYTF. The chain has TRBV12-3 or TRBV12-4 and TRBJ1-2; D not resolved. Trimming took 2 bases from V and 2 from J, leaving 6 bases between them. CDR3 length: 13 amino acids.

A remark on this clonotype: This may arise from a read error, as a much more abundant clone is one base away. This rearrangement joins TRBV2 to TRBJ2-2; no clear D. V lost 7 bases and J lost 4, with 10 bases in between. Germline V gives CDR1 SNHLY, CDR2 FYNNEI. There are 13 residues in the CDR3. Here the CDR3 reads CASIRTATGELFF. The CDR3, as DNA: TGTGCCAGCATCCGCACCGCCACCGGGGAGCTGTTTTTT.

This clonotype was observed a handful of times. The chain has TRBV9 and TRBJ2-7; the D gene could be TRBD1 or TRBD2 (5 bases each). The CDR3 extends over 17 amino acids. Germline V gives CDR1 SGDLS, CDR2 YYNGEE. Trimming removed 0 bases from V and 2 bases from J, with 18 bases in between. CDR3 DNA sequence: TGTGCCAGCAGCGTAGCTTTAATGCGGATGGGGGCCTACGAGCAGTACTTC. This encodes CASSVALMRMGAYEQYF.

This clonotype was counted at least ten times. The rearrangement links TRBV2 to TRBJ2-5; D not resolved. The germline gives CDR1 SNHLY, CDR2 FYNNEI. The CDR3 totals 13 residues. Deletions cut 4 bases from V and 1 base from J, with 7 bases between. The CDR3 bases are TGTGCCAGCAGTGGTACTACCCAAGAGACCCAGTACTTC. This translates into CASSGTTQETQYF.

This clonotype was found many times. The chain links TRBV2 to TRBJ1-2, with D possibly TRBD1 on 5 matching bases. CDR1 and CDR2 from the germline V gene are SNHLY and FYNNEI. The ends were cut back, 4 bases at V and 7 bases at J, with 16 bases in the middle. The CDR3 consists of 14 residues. The CDR3 here is CASSGGEGWSGYTF. The CDR3 bases are TGTGCCAGCAGTGGAGGGGAGGGATGGAGTGGCTACACCTTC. Full variable domain (rest looked up from reference TRBV2 and TRBJ1-2): EPEVTQTPSHQVTQMGQEVILRCVPISNHLYFYWYRQILGQKVEFLVSFYNNEISEKSEIFDDQFSVERPDGSNFTLKIRSTKLEDSAMYFCASSGGEGWSGYTFGSGTRLTVV.

This clonotype occurred many times. The chain carries TRBV12-3 or TRBV12-4 and TRBJ1-1; D remains ambiguous. The ends were cut back, 8 bases at V and 0 bases at J, with 10 bases in the middle. This CDR3 is 13 amino acids long. The CDR3 nucleotides are TGTGCCAGCGGTGTGATCATGAACACTGAAGCTTTCTTT. Translating it yields CASGVIMNTEAFF.

This clonotype was seen repeatedly, ten times or more. The chain is built from TRBV28 and TRBJ2-3, with unresolved D. Trimming took off 9 bases at V and 6 bases at J, with 25 bases between the two ends. Germline assignment: CDR1 MDHEN and CDR2 SYDVKM. This CDR3 has 16 residues. CDR3 bases: TGTGCCAGAAAAGAAAGGGCAGGCGGCGCGAACGATACGCAGTATTTT. The encoded protein is CARKERAGGANDTQYF.

A few counts support this clonotype. The CDR3 sequence is CASRAWSRGANYGYTF. DNA for the CDR3: TGTGCCAGCAGGGCGTGGAGTCGAGGGGCTAACTATGGCTACACCTTC. The rearrangement uses TRBV6-1 and TRBJ1-2; a weak D match, TRBD1 (5 bases). The CDR3 consists of 16 residues. Germline CDR1 reads MNHNS; CDR2 reads SASEGT. The V end was cut by 6 bases, the J end by 0 bases, with 17 bases between.

Only a few counts were recorded for this clonotype. Here the CDR3 DNA reads TGTGCCAGCAGCCAAGAAGCCGGGACAGGGTGGTACACTGAAGCTTTCTTT. It is translated as CASSQEAGTGWYTEAFF. V is TRBV3-1 and J is TRBJ1-1; TRBD1 matches 9 bases. The V gene's germline CDR1 is LGHDT and CDR2 YNNKEL (reference sequence). V lost 0 bases to trimming and J lost 3 bases; unmatched junction nucleotides: 8. The CDR3 consists of 17 residues. The full variable domain, in which reference TRBV3-1 and TRBJ1-1 provide the parts outside the CDR3, is DTAVSQTPKYLVTQMGNDKSIKCEQNLGHDTMYWYKQDSKKFLKIMFSYNNKELIINETVPNRFSPKSPDKAHLNLHINSLELGDSAVYFCASSQEAGTGWYTEAFFGQGTRLTVV.

This clonotype was recorded many times. This chain connects TRBV29-1 to TRBJ1-1; unclear D gene. V was cut by 6 bases and J by 6 bases, with 11 bases left in between. The CDR3 sequence is 11 residues long. The V gene's germline CDR1 is SQVTM and CDR2 ANQGSEA. This chain's CDR3 is CSVPSGAEAFF. CDR3 sequence (DNA): TGCAGCGTCCCATCAGGCGCTGAAGCTTTCTTT. Full variable domain (missing parts from reference TRBV29-1 and TRBJ1-1): SAVISQKPSRDICQRGTSLTIQCQVDSQVTMMFWYRQQPGQSLTLIATANQGSEATYESGFVIDKFPISRPNLTFSTLTVSNMSPEDSSIYLCSVPSGAEAFFGQGTRLTVV.

This clonotype was recorded at least ten times. The rearrangement uses TRBV7-3 and TRBJ2-5, with TRBD2 identical over 11 bases. Trimming took 3 bases from V and 5 from J; bases not matched to a gene: 5. The CDR3 totals 15 residues. From germline, CDR1 is SGHTA and CDR2 FQGTGA. CDR3 in DNA: TGTGCCAGCAGCTTCACTAGCGGGAGAGGGGAGACCCAGTACTTC. Translating gives CASSFTSGRGETQYF.